This TCR beta chain was captured in a study of cytomegalovirus exposure and HLA in healthy donors (dated 2017 in TCRdb). The study in broad terms: In an earlier analysis of around 540 of the donors, about 270 Gb of sequence data and 117 million unique TCR beta sequences from 150 million to 200 million T cells were reported. An early release covering more than 500 HLA-typed donors comprised about 300 gigabases of sequencing data and around 80 million unique TCR sequences. Of the approximately 400 genotyped donors, less than 85% were placed in the genetic ancestry cluster associated with self-reported Caucasian donors. The study aimed to test whether cataloging public T cell receptors could reveal signatures of past pathogen exposure. Using immunosequencing, the study profiled T cell repertoires from approximately 700 subjects and related those repertoires to cytomegalovirus serostatus. Along with the roughly 670-subject first cohort, a separate validation cohort of more than 90 different subjects was used. To predict cytomegalovirus infection status, the study combined high-throughput TCR immunosequencing, statistical association of individual TCRs with disease status, and machine learning. A later analysis re-examined previously published TCR beta repertoires from 610 or so donors and added high-resolution HLA genotyping to investigate patterns of TCR occurrence. Rather than using new phenotypic data, the later analysis identified candidate immune exposures from TCR beta sequences and from how often those sequences occurred across donors. To decide whether each TCR beta V gene segment behaved as functional or pseudogenic, an earlier analysis of some 600 of the donors relied on high-throughput TCR beta sequencing. Donor age, sex, ethnicity and CMV serostatus were compiled together with the repertoire data. A later genetic analysis used genome-wide SNP genotypes for about 65% of the 666 donors, treating that subset as a discovery cohort. Every repertoire in the discovery cohort had been generated on one and the same sequencing platform. Class I and class II HLA loci were covered by the typing at four-digit resolution. The number of typed donors differed by locus: about 629-630 for A, B, C, DRB1 and DQB1; 500 to 550 for DQA1; 600 to 610 for DPA1; and some 430 for DPB1. Because of strong linkage in the cohort, roughly five DR-DQ haplotypes were treated as single units for association and clustering. Among some 400 genotyped donors of the cohort, an average of about 240,000 unique TCR beta nucleotide sequences was sequenced per donor, of which 15% to 20% were non-productive. Summary of the overall study and its limitations: The 87-base-pair reads could not distinguish some IMGT-functional V segments, including TRBV6-2 and TRBV6-3, so those segments were excluded. A cluster of highly shared sequence variants was judged likely to be a technical artifact of the sequencing pipeline. A later genetic analysis reported fewer N-insertions in productive TCRs among donors in an Asian-associated ancestry cluster than the roughly 670-donor mean. Because HLA typing was unavailable for some donors at each locus, only the typed subset was used in association tests. Roughly uniform sequencing depth across donors was assumed in presence/absence analyses, although this assumption may not hold. Several of the top co-occurrence clusters appeared to be linked to parvovirus B19, influenza, CMV and Epstein-Barr virus, according to a later analysis. In a later analysis, the rate of TCR association differed among HLA loci, with DRB1 alleles having the most associated TCRs and HLA-C alleles having the fewest. A later analysis associated around 16,000 TCR beta sequences with specific HLA alleles at a false discovery rate of 0.05. Across donors, most TCR sequences were observed very rarely, whereas some public TCRs were present in many individuals. Correlated functional status among segregating V segments might reflect linkage disequilibrium, but an unknown experimental factor could not be ruled out. The study listed 150 to 200 TCR beta chains as associated with cytomegalovirus. It was suggested by the authors that the approach could potentially be generalized to other disease states and immunological phenotypes. A further reported finding was that TCR beta sequences accurately predicted the HLA-A and HLA-B alleles for most subjects in the first cohort. CMV serostatus was the only immune exposure information available for the cohort. The classifier was reported to diagnose cytomegalovirus status with high specificity and sensitivity in both the original and validation cohorts. Strong co-occurrence of HLA alleles, especially DR and DQ, made assigning TCR associations to individual alleles difficult. In a later genetic analysis, a missense DCLRE1C variant was associated with V-gene and J-gene trimming of TCR beta chains, and the association was replicated in an independent cohort. The earlier analysis of 587 of the donors excluded 15 to 20 rarely observed V segments, including chromosome 9 orphons, because counts were too low. In vitro tests confirmed that a few of the cytomegalovirus-associated TCR beta chains recognize cytomegalovirus antigens. According to a later analysis, most CMV-associated TCR beta chains appeared to be HLA-restricted, and the HLA associations seemed to be driven largely by CMV exposure. In an earlier analysis of about 600 of the donors, most TCR beta V segments appeared in productive rearrangements about 90% or about 30% of the time, broadly matching IMGT annotations. In this cohort, only TCR beta chains were sequenced, and detectable features were limited by the absence of alpha or paired-chain data. In a later analysis, HLA-associated TCR beta chains were found to be more clonally expanded and to have lower generation probabilities than equally common non-associated chains.

In regard to this clone: It has no known antigen specificity. Qualities for individual bases were not recorded, and no much larger clone is one base off.

The library was built by means of the immunoSEQ multiplex PCR assay. For the multiplex PCR, a mixture combining 60 forward primers for TCR Vbeta segments and 13 reverse primers for TCR Jbeta segments was used. The CDR3 region of rearranged TCR beta genes was amplified from genomic DNA with a multiplex PCR assay. The Illumina HiSeq System was used to sequence the amplified TCR beta libraries as 87-base-pair reads. In the original analysis: In a later analysis, roughly 80 million unique TCR beta chains were counted across the 666 repertoires, and roughly 11 million of these chains were shared by at least two donors. A nearest-neighbor algorithm error-corrected the raw reads and collapsed the reads into unique sequences, merging closely related sequences to remove PCR and sequencing errors. Alignment of CDR3 sequences to IMGT reference sequences was used to assign V, D and J gene segments. For a sequence to be retained, at least a six-nucleotide match to both a V gene segment and a J gene segment was required. A rearrangement was called productive if the CDR3 had no stop codons and remained in frame with V and J, and every other rearrangement was called non-productive. Following IMGT convention, CDR3 was defined as the stretch from the second conserved V-encoded cysteine up to the conserved J-encoded phenylalanine. The earlier analysis of 550 to 650 of the donors excluded any sequence lacking an unambiguous match to a single V gene segment. In an earlier analysis of a few hundred of the donors, V segments were called functional above 56.7% productive rearrangements and were called segregating when the between-donor standard deviation exceeded 5%. To diagnose cytomegalovirus status from the catalog of TCR beta chain sequences, a statistical classification framework was built. In a later analysis, TCR nucleotide sequences were compared against IMGT/GENE-DB human TR gene sequences so that V and J genes could be assigned. A later analysis assigned CDR3 sequences and most-parsimonious VDJ recombination scenarios with the TCRdist pipeline. In a later analysis, each TCR beta chain was defined by its CDR3 amino acid sequence together with its V-gene family, and reads without a unique V-gene family were excluded. In a later analysis, around 650 highly shared, low-generation-probability nucleotide sequences were removed to address suspected cross-contamination and a sequencing artifact. For each public chain, a later analysis derived a clonal expansion index from normalized ranks of inferred template counts within each repertoire. In a later analysis, generation probabilities were computed using a VDJ recombination model fitted to out-of-frame rearrangements, and the results were checked against IGoR. Hypergeometric tests were used in a later analysis to score TCR-TCR, TCR-HLA and TCR-CMV co-occurrence, with a repertoire-size bias correction applied to the TCR pairs. In a later analysis, false discovery rates were estimated by permuting HLA or CMV assignments 20 times. In a later analysis, co-occurring TCRs were grouped with DBSCAN, and TCRdist sequence similarity was added when clustering was performed within HLA-allele-positive subsets. Repertoires with fewer than 30,000 or more than 120,000 public chains, plus five repertoires with anomalous nucleotide sharing, were excluded from co-occurrence clustering. TCRdb holds this immuneACCESS table with in-frame rearrangements only. Some clones are missing; in checked studies, unresolved V genes explain under half, and the rest has no known cause. V and J calls and clone size are those listed in that table; D and trimming were worked out from the DNA. Present in this sample are roughly 90,000 clones, roughly four fifths of which were seen just once. The top ten clonotypes cover approximately 3% of the sample.

Taken from the germline V gene, the CDR1 and CDR2 loops are SGHAT and FQNNGV. Germline trimming: 1 base from V, 5 bases from J; junction bases outside gene matches: 3. The CDR3 holds 14 amino acids from the cysteine to the phenylalanine. Just the 42-base CDR3 DNA is kept, in frame starting at base 1. The cohort was made up of under 800 healthy bone marrow donors. At the time of sampling, all cohort members were nominally healthy, though unrecorded immune exposures were likely present. The donor tested CMV seropositive, placing the donor among the 290 or so seropositive members of the cohort. Every donor gave a peripheral blood sample, and the peripheral blood mononuclear cells from that sample were used for TCR beta sequencing. The Qiagen DNeasy Blood Extraction Kit was used to extract genomic DNA from the blood cell samples.

The V and J genes are TRBV11-2 and TRBJ1-1; TRBD1 agrees with 8 junctional bases. The receptor was isolated from a young man in good health and CMV-seropositive. The sequencing input was PBMCs. The nucleotides read TGTGCCAGCAGCTTAGGGACAGGGAGTACTGAAGCTTTCTTT. Its translation reads: CASSLGTGSTEAFF.